This TCR beta chain stems from a study of shared clonotypes between healthy human individuals. Points on this clone: Its antigen remains unidentified. Other DNA sequences in the sample encode the same CDR3.

The sorted-subset replicate PCRs were given 200 ng DNA, which is roughly 30,000 T cell genomes. Method: immunoSEQ multiplex PCR; TCRdb's copy keeps in-frame clones and lacks some. The data hold about 1.1 million clones, with approximately 77% observed a single time. Study-level points and caveats: Deeper or shallower sequencing was expected to change how clonotypes are shared among donors. The study drew on few donors, limiting represented genetic and exposure-history diversity.

The V end was cut by 5 bases, the J end by 4 bases, with 14 bases between. Germline V gene sequence: CDR1 MDHEN, CDR2 SYDVKM. The CDR3 covers 14 residues. The receptor comes from a man aged 18 to 35 in good health. Some clones in this sample may be carry-over from other donors' samples. The rearrangement links TRBV28 to TRBJ1-2; a possible D gene is TRBD1 (5 bases). The material sequenced was memory CD4+ T cells from PBMCs. The subset denotes: CD45RA-negative fraction. The CDR3 nucleotides read TGTGCCAGCAGTCCCCGCCCAGGGCTCTATGGCTACACCTTC. Protein sequence: CASSPRPGLYGYTF.